This T cell receptor (beta chain) was documented in a study of response to subunit inactivated influenza vaccine (dated by TCRdb to the late 2010s). Study-wide context: The study used deep quantitative T cell receptor repertoire profiling to track responses to a trivalent subunit inactivated influenza vaccine. On the study overall, not on this receptor specifically: According to the authors, only a limited number of new T cells may be recruited by each seasonal influenza vaccination.

This clonotype was counted only a few times. This receptor's antigen is unknown. No base-level quality is on record; no much larger clone is a single base apart. Library preparation was by RT-PCR. Sequencing relied on an Illumina HiSeq 2500. TCRdb reprocessing: public reads trimmed at Q25 with fastp, clones called with MiXCR, in-frame beta chains kept. A single entry per CDR3 protein holds the most common genes and DNA from its merged rows. In all, the sample holds 650,000 or so distinct CDR3 sequences, and around 13% of those were seen once. The ten largest clones add up to 7.5% to 8% of the sample. The CDR3 covers 14 residues, taking in both the cysteine and the phenylalanine. The entry retains the CDR3 DNA only, 42 bases that are in frame from base 1. The germline V gene (reference sequence) specifies DFQATT as CDR1 and SNEGSKA as CDR2. Trimming at the junction amounts to 3 bases on V and 0 bases on J, and the germline ends lie 9 bases apart.

This sample comprised PBMCs from blood, obtained roughly 15 days before vaccination. This TCR came from a middle-aged man who received an inactivated influenza vaccine. Donor details come from another sample of the same person, matched by shared clones. The chain couples TRBV20-1 to TRBJ2-1; no D segment can be confidently identified. The DNA sequence reads TGCAGTGCTAGGGTATACAGCTCCTACAATGAGCAGTTCTTC. Its product reads: CSARVYSSYNEQFF.